Below, 13 T cell receptor beta chains from the same sample are listed, as sequenced in a study of PD-1 blockade in mismatch repair-deficient tumors. The assay was immunoSEQ multiplex PCR, and TCRdb's table has in-frame clones only and misses some. The sample records around 68,000 clones, around four fifths being singletons. Sequencing was performed on peripheral blood, taken 2 weeks after starting pembrolizumab. The receptors stem from an adult with mismatch repair-deficient cancer.

This clone was seen only a few times. The CDR3 protein is CASSSRTSGRGDTQYF. As DNA, the CDR3 is TGTGCCAGCAGCTCCCGGACTAGCGGGAGAGGGGATACGCAGTATTTT. J is TRBJ2-3 and V is TRBV14; 13 bases match TRBD2. The germline gives CDR1 SGHDN, CDR2 FVKESK. J lost 6 bases, V lost 5 bases, and 8 bases had no gene match. The CDR3 loop spans 16 amino acids.

The CDR3 coding sequence is TGCGCCAGCAGCCAAGAAGGCACTAACACAGATACGCAGTATTTT. Translation: CASSQEGTNTDTQYF. The V gene is TRBV4-1, the J gene TRBJ2-3; the D is unclear. Germline V gene lookup returns CDR1 MGHRA and CDR2 YSYEKL. The CDR3 contains 15 residues. Trimming removed 0 bases at V and 2 bases at J, with 9 bases between.

The chain links TRBV20-1 to TRBJ2-1, with D possibly being TRBD1 (5 bases). V dropped 6 bases and J dropped 9 bases, with 12 bases sitting between them. From germline, CDR1 is DFQATT and CDR2 SNEGSKA (reference sequence). CDR3 length: 11 residues. The CDR3, as DNA: TGCAGTGCAGCAGGGAAAACTGAGCAGTTCTTC. Protein sequence: CSAAGKTEQFF.

By sample share, this clone is medium-sized (0.01 to 0.1%). The gene calls are TRBV11-3 and TRBJ1-4; TRBD1 matches at 10 bases. The CDR3 extends over 16 amino acids. Germline-derived CDR1 and CDR2 are SGHNT and YENEEA. V dropped 4 bases and J dropped 3; count of bases not matched to a gene: 5. CDR3 bases: TGTGCCAGCAGCTCGTCCGGGACAGGGGCTAATGAAAAACTGTTTTTT. Amino acid sequence: CASSSSGTGANEKLFF.

The table lists this clone with many counts. The chain combines TRBV11-2 with TRBJ1-3; no clear D. The CDR3 length is 14 residues. V was pared by 5 bases and J by 0 bases, with 8 bases between. The germline V gene encodes CDR1 SGHAT and CDR2 FQNNGV. In DNA, the CDR3 is TGTGCCAGCAGCAGCCGACTCTCTGGAAACACCATATATTTT. This sequence encodes CASSSRLSGNTIYF.

V usage is TRBV29-1 and J usage is TRBJ2-1, with a weak D call TRBD2 (7 bases). The CDR3 contains 13 residues. The germline CDR1 and CDR2 sequences are SQVTM and ANQGSEA. The V end lost 6 bases, the J end lost 8 bases, and 17 bases lay between the germline ends. Here the CDR3 reads CSVNKGGVDEQFF. The CDR3 nucleotides are TGCAGCGTGAATAAGGGGGGGGTCGATGAGCAGTTCTTC.

This clone has a handful of counts. The chain links TRBV6-4 to TRBJ2-1; weak D call: TRBD1 (7 bases). The length of the CDR3 is 21 residues. V was shortened by 0 bases and J by 1 base, with 25 bases between the two germline ends. Germline CDR1 MRHNA, CDR2 SNTAGT. For the CDR3, the DNA is TGTGCCAGCAGTGACTCAATCGACAGGGTTGGGGGGAAGGGGTCCTACAATGAGCAGTTCTTC. Translated: CASSDSIDRVGGKGSYNEQFF.

This clone was picked up one time. A much larger clone sits a single nucleotide away, making a read error possible. The chain couples TRBV7-2 to TRBJ1-5; D is ambiguous. From germline, CDR1 is SGHTA and CDR2 FQGNSA. Trimming took 2 bases from V and 0 from J, leaving 5 bases between them. The CDR3 loop spans 14 amino acids. The CDR3 nucleotides read TGTGCCAGCAGCTTATCAGATAGCAATCAGCCCCAGCATTTT. Encoded protein: CASSLSDSNQPQHF.

V is TRBV25-1 and J is TRBJ2-2, with TRBD2 identical over 11 bases. CDR3 size: 15 residues. Trimming cost V 4 bases and J 6 bases; bases outside gene matches: 4. Germline CDR1 and CDR2: MGHDK and SYGVNS. In DNA, the CDR3 is TGTGCCAGCAGTGTTTCACTAGCGGGAGCCGGGGAGCTGTTTTTT. Amino acids: CASSVSLAGAGELFF.

The V gene is TRBV6-6, the J gene TRBJ1-2, with unresolved D. Germline CDR1 MNHNY, CDR2 SVGAGI (reference sequence). There are 15 residues in the CDR3. Trimming left V 8 bases short and J 0 bases short, with 16 bases between. The CDR3 protein is CASGETSRANYGYTF. CDR3 sequence (DNA): TGTGCCAGCGGTGAGACCTCCCGGGCTAACTATGGCTACACCTTC.

The rearrangement joins TRBV5-1 to TRBJ2-7, with 7 nucleotides matching TRBD1. V trimming: 2 bases; J trimming: 0 bases; junction bases outside the gene matches: 5. The CDR3 sequence is 15 residues long. CDR1 and CDR2 from the germline V gene are SGHRS and YFSETQ. In DNA, the CDR3 is TGCGCCAGCAGCTTCCGGACAGGAATCTCCTACGAGCAGTACTTC. This codes for CASSFRTGISYEQYF.

The chain has TRBV6-1 and TRBJ2-5; possibly TRBD2 for D (6 bases). The germline V gene has CDR1 MNHNS and CDR2 SASEGT. CDR3 size: 14 residues. V was trimmed by 7 bases and J by 5 bases, leaving 17 bases between them. DNA of the CDR3: TGTGCCAGCACCCGGGACGGGGGTTGGGAGACCCAGTACTTC. It codes for CASTRDGGWETQYF.

This sequence joins TRBV5-8 and TRBJ2-3; D remains unclear. V dropped 0 bases and J dropped 1 base, with 6 bases sitting between them. CDR3 size: 14 residues. CDR1 and CDR2 from the germline V gene are SGHTS and YDEGEE. CDR3 DNA sequence: TGTGCCAGCAGCTTGGAACCAGGCACAGATACGCAGTATTTT. This encodes CASSLEPGTDTQYF. Full variable domain (outside the CDR3, taken from reference TRBV5-8 and TRBJ2-3): EAGVTQSPTHLIKTRGQQATLRCSPISGHTSVYWYQQALGLGLQFLLWYDEGEERNRGNFPPRFSGRQFPNYSSELNVNALELEDSALYLCASSLEPGTDTQYFGPGTRLTVL.